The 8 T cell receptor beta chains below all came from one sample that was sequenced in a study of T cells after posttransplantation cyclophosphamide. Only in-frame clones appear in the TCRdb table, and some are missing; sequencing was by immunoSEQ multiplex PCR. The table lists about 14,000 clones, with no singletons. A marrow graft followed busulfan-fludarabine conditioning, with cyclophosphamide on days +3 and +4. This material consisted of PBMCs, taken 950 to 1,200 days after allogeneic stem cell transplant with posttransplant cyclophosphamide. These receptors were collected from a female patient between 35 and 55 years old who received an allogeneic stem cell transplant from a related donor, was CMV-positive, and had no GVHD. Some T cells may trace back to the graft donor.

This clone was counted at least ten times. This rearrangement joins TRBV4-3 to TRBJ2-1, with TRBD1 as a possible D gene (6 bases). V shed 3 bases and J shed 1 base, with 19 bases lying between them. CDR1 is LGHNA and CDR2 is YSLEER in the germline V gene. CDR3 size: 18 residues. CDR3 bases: TGCGCCAGCAGCCAGGGAAACTATGGGGGCCCTTCCTACAATGAGCAGTTCTTC. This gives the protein CASSQGNYGGPSYNEQFF.

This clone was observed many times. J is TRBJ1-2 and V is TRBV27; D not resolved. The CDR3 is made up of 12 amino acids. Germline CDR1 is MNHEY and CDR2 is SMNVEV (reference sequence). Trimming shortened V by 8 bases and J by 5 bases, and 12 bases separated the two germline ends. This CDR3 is CASGLSGYGYTF. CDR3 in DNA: TGTGCCAGCGGCTTGTCGGGGTATGGCTACACCTTC.

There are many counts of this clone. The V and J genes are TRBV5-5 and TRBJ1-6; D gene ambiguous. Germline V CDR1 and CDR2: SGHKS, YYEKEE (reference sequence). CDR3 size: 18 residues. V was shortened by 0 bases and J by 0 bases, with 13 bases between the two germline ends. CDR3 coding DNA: TGTGCCAGCAGCTTGGGGGTGGCGCGGAGCTCCTATAATTCACCCCTCCACTTT. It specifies CASSLGVARSSYNSPLHF. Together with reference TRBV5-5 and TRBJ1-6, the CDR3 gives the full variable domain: DAGVTQSPTHLIKTRGQQVTLRCSPISGHKSVSWYQQVLGQGPQFIFQYYEKEERGRGNFPDRFSARQFPNYSSELNVNALLLGDSALYLCASSLGVARSSYNSPLHFGNGTRLTVT.

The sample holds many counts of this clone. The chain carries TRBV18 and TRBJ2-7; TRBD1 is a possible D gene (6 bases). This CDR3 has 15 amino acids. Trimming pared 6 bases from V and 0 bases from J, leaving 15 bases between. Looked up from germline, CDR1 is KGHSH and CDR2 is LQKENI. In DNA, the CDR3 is TGTGCCAGCTCCCCGTGGACAGAACCCTCCTACGAGCAGTACTTC. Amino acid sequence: CASSPWTEPSYEQYF.

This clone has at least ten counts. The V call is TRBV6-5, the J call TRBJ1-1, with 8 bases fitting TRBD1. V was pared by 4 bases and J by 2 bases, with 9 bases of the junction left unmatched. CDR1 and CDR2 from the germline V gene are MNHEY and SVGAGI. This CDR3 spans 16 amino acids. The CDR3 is CASSFGQGGRNTEAFF. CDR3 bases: TGTGCCAGCAGTTTTGGACAGGGCGGGAGAAACACTGAAGCTTTCTTT.

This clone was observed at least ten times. CDR3 sequence reads: CAIRGTGEVYGYTF. DNA of the CDR3: TGTGCCATCAGGGGGACAGGGGAGGTCTATGGCTACACCTTC. This chain links TRBV10-3 with TRBJ1-2; 10 bases are shared with TRBD1. Trimming at V came to 6 bases and at J to 4 bases, leaving 5 bases not matched to a gene. The CDR3 sequence is 14 residues long. Germline V gene data show CDR1 as ENHRY and CDR2 as SYGVKD.

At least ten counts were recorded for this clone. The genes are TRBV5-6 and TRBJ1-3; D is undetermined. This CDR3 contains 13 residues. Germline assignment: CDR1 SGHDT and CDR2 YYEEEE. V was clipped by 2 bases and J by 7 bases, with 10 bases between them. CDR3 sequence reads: CASSFSSGNTIYF. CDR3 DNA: TGTGCCAGCAGCTTCTCATCGGGGAACACCATATATTTT.

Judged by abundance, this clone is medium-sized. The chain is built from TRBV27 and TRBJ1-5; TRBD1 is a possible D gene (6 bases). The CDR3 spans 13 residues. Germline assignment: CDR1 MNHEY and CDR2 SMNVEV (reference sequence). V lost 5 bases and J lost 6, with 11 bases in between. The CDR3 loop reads CASSPFRGQPQHF. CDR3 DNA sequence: TGTGCCAGCAGTCCCTTCAGGGGTCAGCCCCAGCATTTT.